These 3 T cell receptor beta chains share one sample of origin, sequenced in a study of CD8 T cells in ankylosing spondylitis. MiXCR was run by TCRdb on the 5' RACE reads, yielding one entry per CDR3 protein. The profile shows 230,000 or so distinct CDR3 sequences, about 18% of them singletons. Sequenced: blood, either unsorted or a sorted T cell fraction (not recorded which). These receptors were taken from a male donor with ankylosing spondylitis or in good health (not recorded which).

The rearrangement uses TRBV7-8 and TRBJ1-6; D possibly corresponds to TRBD1 (5 bases). The V end lost 4 bases, the J end lost 7 bases, and 14 bases lay between the germline ends. This CDR3 spans 15 amino acids. The germline gives CDR1 SGHVS, CDR2 FQNEAQ. The CDR3 protein is CASSSPGTENSPLHF. CDR3 nucleotide sequence: TGTGCCAGCAGCTCCCCCGGGACGGAGAATTCACCCCTCCACTTT.

The chain links TRBV27 to TRBJ1-2; D might be TRBD1 (5 bases). This CDR3 spans 17 amino acids. V gave up 0 bases and J gave up 4 bases, with 18 bases separating them. Germline CDR1 MNHEY, CDR2 SMNVEV (reference sequence). CDR3: CASSLSLAGRIFYGYTF. CDR3 nucleotide sequence: TGTGCCAGCAGTTTATCGTTGGCAGGGAGAATCTTCTATGGCTACACCTTC.

This clonotype was seen more than once but under ten times. The chain combines TRBV29-1 with TRBJ2-7, with 10 bases matching TRBD1. The CDR3 contains 16 residues. Unmatched junction bases numbered 12, after V lost 2 bases and J lost 5 bases. From germline, CDR1 is SQVTM and CDR2 ANQGSEA. The CDR3 nucleotides are TGCAGCGTTGAAATTCGAGGGACAGGGGCCGGGAACGAGCAGTACTTC. Translating it yields CSVEIRGTGAGNEQYF.